Listed here is a single T cell receptor (beta chain). This clone was seen only a few times. It lacks a known antigen. Base quality data are lacking; no much larger clone is found one base away. The sample's time point label, decoded: cells obtained before transplantation from donor or recipient. CD3+CD4+ and CD3+CD8+ populations were FACS-sorted from unstimulated pre-transplant donor and recipient cells taken from spleen or lymph nodes. Library preparation was by the immunoSEQ multiplex PCR assay. For most patients, genomic DNA was isolated using the Qiagen DNeasy Blood and Tissue Kit and was shipped frozen to Adaptive Biotechnologies for TCR sequencing. For most patients, genomic DNA was subjected to high-throughput TCR-beta CDR3 sequencing by Adaptive Biotechnologies. In the paper's pipeline: Adaptive's ImmunoSEQ software supplied the TCR sequencing data for under 20 patients, while MiXCR and VDJtools were used to process a few other patients. To correct CD4 versus CD8 sorting errors, any sequence found in both subsets at a frequency ratio below 5:1 was removed. CDR3 nucleotide sequences shared between donor and recipient were removed because the origin of such sequences could not be assigned. To count as alloreactive, a clone needed at least 2-fold expansion over unstimulated cells and a minimum CFSE-low frequency of 0.002% (template counts) or 0.001% (read counts). Mappable clones were those detected in sequenced pre-transplant spleen, lymph node, or MLR CFSE-low populations of the donor or recipient. Cumulative frequency of alloreactive clones was calculated as a percentage of all sequences weighted by copy number. The source is immuneACCESS, and TCRdb retained only in-frame sequences with V and J called. Part of the clones is not carried over; for the studies checked, unresolved V genes explain less than half of this, and the remainder is unexplained. Clone size and the V and J calls come from that table; the DNA yielded D and trimming. The sample records over 55,000 clones, about 90% of which are singletons. Approximately 1.2% of the sample goes to the ten largest clones.

The record originates from a study of graft-versus-host responses after intestinal transplantation (dated by TCRdb to the early 2020s). Some background on the complete study: The transplants that recipients got were multivisceral, liver-intestinal, or isolated intestinal. Every recipient was given anti-thymocyte globulin induction, then maintenance tacrolimus and steroids for roughly 3 years. After intestinal transplantation, graft-versus-host and host-versus-graft alloreactive T cell clones in the graft, circulation and bone marrow were tracked using bulk TCR-beta CDR3 sequencing. To identify alloreactive clones, pre-transplant mixed lymphocyte reaction products were sequenced and then compared with unstimulated pre-transplant donor and recipient T cells. The cohort enrolled about two dozen intestinal transplant recipients, one of whom was a retransplant, and a few patients without pretransplant specimens were excluded. Donor T cell macrochimerism was defined as a peak of at least 4% donor T cells among recipient peripheral blood mononuclear cells. Rather than being sequenced by the commercial service, samples from three later patients were sequenced in-house on an Illumina MiSeq and processed with MiXCR. Overall study outcomes, separate from this receptor: The conclusions were limited by the relatively low number and heterogeneity of the intestinal transplant patients. In the allografts of patients with donor T cell macrochimerism, GvH to HvG T cell clonal ratios were high. Peak levels of circulating GvH clones were associated with declines in HvG clones early after transplant. GvH clones were detected in recipient bone marrow, and some appeared earlier in ileal mucosa or blood, consistent with an intestinal mucosal origin.

In the germline V gene (reference sequence), CDR1 corresponds to LNHNV and CDR2 to YYDKDF. The CDR3 spans 11 residues, from the cysteine through the phenylalanine. The sequence is cut down to CDR3 DNA, 33 bases in frame from base 1. Between the V and J ends, shortened by 8 bases and 3 bases respectively, the junction contains 8 bases. The V and J genes are TRBV15 and TRBJ2-7, and possibly TRBD2, on 5 matching bases. The starting material was unstimulated CD8+ T cells sorted from spleen or lymph node cells, obtained before intestinal transplant. The receptor was derived from a human donor who received an intestinal transplant. The DNA sequence reads TGTGCCACCGGACGGGACTACGAGCAGTACTTC. The translation is CATGRDYEQYF.